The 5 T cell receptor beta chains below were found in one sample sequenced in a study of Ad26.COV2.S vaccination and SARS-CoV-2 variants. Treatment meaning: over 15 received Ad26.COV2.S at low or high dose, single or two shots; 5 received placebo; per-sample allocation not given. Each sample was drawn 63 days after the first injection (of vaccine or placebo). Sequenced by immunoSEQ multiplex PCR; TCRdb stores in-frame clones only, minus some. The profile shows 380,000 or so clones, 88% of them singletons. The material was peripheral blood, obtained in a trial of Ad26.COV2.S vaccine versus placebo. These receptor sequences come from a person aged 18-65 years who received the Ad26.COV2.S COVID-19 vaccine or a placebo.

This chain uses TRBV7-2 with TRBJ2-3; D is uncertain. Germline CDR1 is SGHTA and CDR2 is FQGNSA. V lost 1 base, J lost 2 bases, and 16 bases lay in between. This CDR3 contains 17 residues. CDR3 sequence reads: CASSLVGYTRNTDTQYF. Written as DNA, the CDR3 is TGTGCCAGCAGCTTAGTGGGCTACACCAGGAACACAGATACGCAGTATTTT.

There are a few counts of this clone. The CDR3 loop reads CASSLNRYEQYF. Here the CDR3 DNA reads TGTGCCAGCAGTCTGAACAGGTACGAGCAGTACTTC. V is TRBV27 and J is TRBJ2-7, with D possibly TRBD1 on 5 matching bases. Germline-derived CDR1 and CDR2 are MNHEY and SMNVEV (reference sequence). The CDR3 consists of 12 residues. Trimming removed 5 bases at V and 4 bases at J, with 9 bases between.

The CDR3 DNA is TGTGCCAGCAGCTTAGCACAGGGGCTATCCAATGAGCAGTTCTTC. Amino acid sequence: CASSLAQGLSNEQFF. The V gene is TRBV7-2, the J gene TRBJ2-1; 7 bases line up with TRBD1. The CDR3 consists of 15 residues. Germline CDR1 reads SGHTA; CDR2 reads FQGNSA. V lost 0 bases, J lost 6 bases, and 5 bases stayed unmatched.

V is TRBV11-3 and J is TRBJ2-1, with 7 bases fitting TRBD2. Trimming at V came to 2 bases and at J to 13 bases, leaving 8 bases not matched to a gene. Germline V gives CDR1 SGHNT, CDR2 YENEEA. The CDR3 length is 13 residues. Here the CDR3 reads CASSLTRRGDQFF. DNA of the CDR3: TGTGCCAGCAGCTTAACCCGACGGGGGGATCAGTTCTTC.

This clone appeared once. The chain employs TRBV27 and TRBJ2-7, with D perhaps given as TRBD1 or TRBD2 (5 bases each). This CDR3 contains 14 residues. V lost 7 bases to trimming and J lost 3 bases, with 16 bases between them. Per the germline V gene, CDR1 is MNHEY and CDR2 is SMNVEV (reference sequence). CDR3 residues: CASTALGTVYEQYF. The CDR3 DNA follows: TGTGCCAGCACCGCCCTTGGGACGGTCTACGAGCAGTACTTC.